This T cell receptor beta chain was sequenced during a study of identical twins. Whole-study findings and limits: Cord blood beta clonotypes present at high abundance carried fewer insertions; no such pattern appeared in memory repertoires.

CDR1 SGHTA and CDR2 FQGTGA come from the germline V gene. CDR3 length: 16 residues. As regards this clonotype: Antigen unknown. The junction shows a germline mismatch at one end, possibly a read error.

Template switching added a universal primer site, and cDNA bore unique molecular identifiers. TCRdb re-analysed the 5' RACE reads in MiXCR, keeping a single row per CDR3 protein. In the table there are about 290,000 distinct CDR3 sequences, less than 9.5% of which are singletons. These data also formed part of another study, on yellow fever vaccine responses in identical twins.

V is TRBV7-3 and J is TRBJ2-2, with 9 bases aligning to TRBD2. The clonotype was recovered from a woman aged 18-29 years in good health. Sequencing input: CD8+ T cells sorted from blood. The CDR3 nucleotides read TGTGCCAGCAGCCCGAGGACTAGCGAGAACACCGGGGAGCCGTTTTTT. It is translated as CASSPRTSENTGEPFF.